A selection of T cell receptor beta chains follows, all from one sample in a study of cytomegalovirus exposure and HLA in healthy donors. Generated by immunoSEQ multiplex PCR, the TCRdb table keeps only in-frame clones and is missing some. The sample holds over 150,000 clones, 70% to 75% seen once. The sequenced sample was PBMCs. These receptors all come from a woman in her twenties or thirties in good health and CMV-seropositive. Both conserved end residues are part of each CDR3. D genes are given only for firm matches. Size is stated for part of the rows, as once, few or many counts, or as a class when the clone is expanded.

abundance | j_gene | v_gene | d_gene | CDR3nt | CDR3aa
- | TRBJ1-2 | TRBV28 | TRBD1 | TGTGCCAGCAGTCCTCGGGAGGGGGCGTATGGCTACACCTTC | CASSPREGAYGYTF
- | TRBJ2-1 | TRBV27 | TRBD1 | TGTGCCAGCAGTCTAGAGGGACAGGGACTCAAGGGGCAGTTCTTC | CASSLEGQGLKGQFF
- | TRBJ2-7 | TRBV2 | - | TGTGCCAGCAGTGGGACAGTCCCCTACGAGCAGTACTTC | CASSGTVPYEQYF
- | TRBJ1-2 | TRBV19 | - | TGTGCCAGTAGCTGGAGATCGCAGGGGTTCTATGGCTACACCTTC | CASSWRSQGFYGYTF
- | TRBJ1-2 | TRBV18 | TRBD1 | TGTGCCAGCTCACCGGACAGGGTCTATGGCTACACCTTC | CASSPDRVYGYTF
- | TRBJ2-7 | TRBV27 | TRBD2 | TGTGCCACCCGTTCCGGGACTAGCGGGACTGAGCAGTACTTC | CATRSGTSGTEQYF
- | TRBJ2-3 | TRBV2 | - | TGTGCCAGCAGGCTTCGGGCGGGAACTAGCACAGATACGCAGTATTTT | CASRLRAGTSTDTQYF
- | TRBJ2-3 | TRBV6-5 | TRBD1 | TGTGCCAGCAGTTACGGAGCAGGGACAGTGGATACGCAGTATTTT | CASSYGAGTVDTQYF
- | TRBJ2-7 | TRBV13 | TRBD2 | TGTGCCAGCAGCCTCGGGGAGGGCTCCTACGAGCAGTACTTC | CASSLGEGSYEQYF
- | TRBJ2-1 | TRBV10-1 | TRBD2 | TGCGCCAGCAGTACCCGTCCTAGCGGTCCTAATGAGCAGTTCTTC | CASSTRPSGPNEQFF
- | TRBJ1-2 | TRBV7-9 | TRBD1 | TGTGCCAGCAGCTTAGAGGAAGGGGGCCTCTATGGCTACACCTTC | CASSLEEGGLYGYTF
- | TRBJ1-1 | TRBV6-5 | TRBD1 | TGTGCCAGCAGTAGCGGACAGGGAGGTACTGAAGCTTTCTTT | CASSSGQGGTEAFF
many | TRBJ2-7 | TRBV7-6 | - | TGTGCCAGCAGCTTAGCCGGTGGGAGAAAGCACGAGCAGTACTTC | CASSLAGGRKHEQYF
- | TRBJ2-7 | TRBV28 | TRBD1 | TGTGCCAGCAACCCTTGGACAGGGAGCTCCTACGAGCAGTACTTC | CASNPWTGSSYEQYF
- | TRBJ2-7 | TRBV19 | - | TGTGCCAGTAGCGCCGCGAGCTCCTACGAGCAGTACTTC | CASSAASSYEQYF
- | TRBJ2-3 | TRBV4-2 | TRBD2 | TGTGCCAGCAGCCAGCCTAGCGGGAGGGTGGGAGATACGCAGTATTTT | CASSQPSGRVGDTQYF
- | TRBJ2-5 | TRBV7-2 | TRBD1 | TGTGCCAGCAGCTTACCGGGACAGGGAATCCGGACCCAGTACTTC | CASSLPGQGIRTQYF
- | TRBJ2-1 | TRBV6-5 | TRBD2 | TGTGCCAGCAGTTATTTTAGCGGGAGTCGGAGTGAGCAGTTCTTC | CASSYFSGSRSEQFF
- | TRBJ1-5 | TRBV18 | - | TGTGCCAGCTCACTAAACACCGGGACACGCAGCAATCAGCCCCAGCATTTT | CASSLNTGTRSNQPQHF